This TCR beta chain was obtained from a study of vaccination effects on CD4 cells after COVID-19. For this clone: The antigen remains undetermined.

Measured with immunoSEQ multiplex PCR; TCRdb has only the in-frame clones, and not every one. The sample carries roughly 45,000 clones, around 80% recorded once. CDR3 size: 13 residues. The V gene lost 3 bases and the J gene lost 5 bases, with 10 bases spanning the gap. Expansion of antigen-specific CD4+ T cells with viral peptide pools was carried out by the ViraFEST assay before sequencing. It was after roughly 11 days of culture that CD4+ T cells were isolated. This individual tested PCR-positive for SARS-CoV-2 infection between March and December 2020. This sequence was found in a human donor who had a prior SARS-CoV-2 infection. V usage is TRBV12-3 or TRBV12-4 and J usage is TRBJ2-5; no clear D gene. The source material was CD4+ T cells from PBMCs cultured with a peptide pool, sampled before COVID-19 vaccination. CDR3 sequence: CASSLARPETQYF. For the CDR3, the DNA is TGTGCCAGCAGTTTGGCGCGACCGGAGACCCAGTACTTC.